This TCR beta chain was identified during a study of identifying expanded T cells in peripheral blood (dated by TCRdb to about 2019). In the study overall: Separate aliquots of the same genomic DNA pool were sequenced to produce technical replicates, and four replicates were compared in pairs.

No immune events, such as infections, were documented for the healthy donors during the collection period. Healthy-donor blood repertoires served as a training cohort to calibrate time-dependent variance in a beta-binomial model of T-cell clone differential abundance. The training cohort included 10 healthy donors, of whom 3 were female and 7 were male. Donor ages ranged from roughly 25 to 65 years, with an average of roughly 40 years. Whole blood was collected from each healthy donor at three time points spaced two weeks apart and obtained from a commercial supplier. For immunosequencing, genomic DNA was extracted from unsorted whole blood. TCRbeta CDR3 regions were profiled with the immunoSEQ Assay using bias-controlled multiplex PCR amplification of genomic DNA. In the original analysis: The absolute abundance of each unique TCRbeta CDR3 region was quantified after sequences were collapsed and filtered. Differential abundance was tested with a binomial (Fisher-equivalent) model and with a beta-binomial model adding time-dependent variance fitted from healthy donors. Any clone with fewer than 5 combined templates was excluded, and a clone was called differentially abundant if its Benjamini-Hochberg FDR was below 0.01. Beta-binomial variance was modeled as a function of total template count across the two samples using the form v = (b*log(k)+a)^2. Sourced from immuneACCESS, this table was stored by TCRdb with only in-frame sequences that have V and J called. A share of the clones is absent; for the studies checked, an unresolved V gene accounts for under half, and the remainder has no known explanation. V and J calls and clone size are copied from that table; D and trimming were computed from the DNA. Here the sample has 100,000 to 150,000 clones; approximately 88% occur a single time. 3% to 3.5% of the sample comes from the top ten.

The investigation overall reported the following: Roughly 1.2 differentially abundant clones were flagged by the binomial model between technical replicates, whereas about 15 and 19 were flagged over about two weeks and four weeks, respectively. Across all healthy donors, variance in clone template counts between roughly 2-week samples was found to increase significantly with total template count. The authors expected that over much longer intervals, such as months to years, biological variance in healthy repertoires might increase even further. The beta-binomial model significantly reduced the number of clones called differentially abundant and the false-positive rate across all healthy-donor time intervals.

As to this clone: It lacks a known antigen. It has no much larger one-base neighbor in the sample; base qualities were not kept.

The sample comprised blood. The clonotype was recovered from a person aged 18 to 70 in good health.

Here is the DNA: TGCAGCGTTGAAGATTGGCACGGCCCGAAGGGCTCTGGGGCCAACGTCCTGACTTTC. Its translation reads: CSVEDWHGPKGSGANVLTF. The chain couples TRBV29-1 to TRBJ2-6, with the D gene too uncertain to name. The germline V gene provides CDR1 SQVTM and CDR2 ANQGSEA. From the cysteine up to the phenylalanine, the CDR3 has a length of 19 residues. Just the 57-base CDR3 DNA is kept, in frame starting at base 1. The V end loses 0 bases and the J end loses 0 bases, and a stretch of 18 bases separates them.